This TCR beta chain was observed in a study of PD-1 blockade in classical Hodgkin lymphoma. Study conclusions and caveats: Exclusion removed patients who began nivolumab under 1 year after ASCT.

Autologous stem cell transplantation was followed by relapse in every patient, and brentuximab vedotin exposure varied. The protocol was immunoSEQ multiplex PCR, while the TCRdb copy is restricted to in-frame clones and leaves out a portion. Of about 100,000 clones in the sample, 80% to 90% were seen once. V was shortened by 5 bases and J by 1 base, with 8 bases between the two germline ends. The CDR3 is 13 residues long. In germline, CDR1 is MNHEY, CDR2 SVGAGI. Note on this clone: The antigen is undetermined.

The sequence was obtained from a human donor with classical Hodgkin lymphoma. The chain carries TRBV6-5 and TRBJ2-5; D is uncertain. This material consisted of peripheral blood mononuclear cells (PBMCs), taken before the second cycle of nivolumab. This CDR3 is CASSIRFQETQYF. CDR3 DNA sequence: TGTGCCAGCAGTATCAGATTCCAAGAGACCCAGTACTTC.